One and the same sample provided the 26 T cell receptor beta chains below, sequenced in a study of monozygotic twins with cystic fibrosis (dated by TCRdb to the early 2020s). The library was obtained by the immunoSEQ multiplex PCR assay. Imported from immuneACCESS, the table was reduced by TCRdb to in-frame sequences with V and J called. These copies leave out some clones; in studies compared against another copy, an unresolved V gene accounts for under half, and the cause of the remainder is not known. The sample data list roughly 20,000 clones, and approximately 96% of these were observed just once. The biggest ten clones account for about 2% of the sample. Input material: blood. Receptor source: a woman aged 25 to 39 with cystic fibrosis.

The chain couples TRBV18 to TRBJ1-1, with 7 bases that match TRBD1. Per the germline V gene, CDR1 is KGHSH and CDR2 is LQKENI. The CDR3 totals 14 residues. The V segment lost 8 bases and the J segment 4 bases; nucleotides outside the gene matches: 10. The chain's CDR3 is CASRAGGLITEAFF. The DNA of the CDR3 is TGTGCCAGCCGAGCAGGGGGACTGATCACTGAAGCTTTCTTT.

This chain joins TRBV29-1 and TRBJ1-1; the D is unclear. Germline CDR1 SQVTM, CDR2 ANQGSEA. The V end lost 7 bases, the J end lost 5 bases, and 11 bases lay between the germline ends. This CDR3 spans 11 amino acids. The CDR3, as DNA: TGCAGCGGCTTCAGAGGGACTGAAGCTTTCTTT. This translates into CSGFRGTEAFF.

The V gene is TRBV30, the J gene TRBJ2-7; 10 positions agree with TRBD1. The CDR3 has 14 residues. The J segment lost 3 bases and the V segment lost 4 bases, leaving 6 bases of the junction unmatched. The germline V gene encodes CDR1 GTSNPN and CDR2 SVGIG (reference sequence). CDR3 protein: CAWNSGTGDYEQYF. The CDR3 DNA follows: TGTGCCTGGAACTCCGGGACAGGGGACTACGAGCAGTACTTC.

This clone appeared once. J is TRBJ2-6 and V is TRBV25-1; TRBD1 aligns across 9 bases. The CDR3 length is 17 residues. V lost 6 bases and J lost 3; bases outside the gene matches: 9. Germline V gene lookup returns CDR1 MGHDK and CDR2 SYGVNS. CDR3 residues: CASSSTQGAYGANVLTF. CDR3 sequence (DNA): TGTGCCAGCAGCTCCACACAGGGGGCGTATGGGGCCAACGTCCTGACTTTC.

This sequence joins TRBV7-2 and TRBJ2-7, with a weak D call TRBD1 (6 bases). The length of the CDR3 is 15 residues. Trimming pared 4 bases from V and 6 bases from J, leaving 19 bases between. Germline CDR1 and CDR2: SGHTA and FQGNSA. The DNA for the CDR3 is TGTGCCAGCAGCTCATCCGGGATGGGGGCATCCGAGCAGTACTTC. Translated, it gives CASSSSGMGASEQYF. Full variable domain (remainder filled in from reference TRBV7-2 and TRBJ2-7): GAGVSQSPSNKVTEKGKDVELRCDPISGHTALYWYRQSLGQGLEFLIYFQGNSAPDKSGLPSDRFSAERTGGSVSTLTIQRTQQEDSAVYLCASSSSGMGASEQYFGPGTRLTVT.

This chain joins TRBV2 and TRBJ1-1, with 8 positions matching TRBD1. Germline CDR1 and CDR2: SNHLY and FYNNEI. The CDR3 runs 13 residues. Germline trimming cut 8 bases from V and 4 bases from J; bases unmatched to any gene: 6. CDR3 sequence reads: CASGQGEGTEAFF. The CDR3 nucleotides read TGTGCCAGCGGACAGGGTGAGGGCACTGAAGCTTTCTTT.

This chain links TRBV28 with TRBJ2-5, with D tentatively TRBD1 or TRBD2 (6 bases each). CDR1 is MDHEN, CDR2 SYDVKM, per germline. This CDR3 region has 15 residues. Trimming took off 6 bases at V and 4 bases at J, with 18 bases between the two ends. CDR3 coding DNA: TGTGCCAGCAGCTCCCTCCTGGGGGGCCGAGAGACCCAGTACTTC. It yields the protein CASSSLLGGRETQYF.

CDR3 DNA sequence: TGTGCCACCAGCAGAGATCCAATTAACTATGGCTACACCTTC. This codes for CATSRDPINYGYTF. The chain employs TRBV15 and TRBJ1-2; no clear D. The CDR3 covers 14 residues. CDR1 is LNHNV, CDR2 YYDKDF, per germline (reference sequence). V lost 0 bases, J lost 1 base, and 6 bases lay in between.

J is TRBJ2-7 and V is TRBV5-4, with TRBD1 identical over 11 bases. V shed 1 base and J 4 bases; nucleotides not matched to a gene: 4. The CDR3 length is 15 residues. Germline V CDR1 and CDR2: SGHNT, YYREEE (reference sequence). CDR3 coding DNA: TGTGCCAGCAGCTTGACCGGGACAGGGGGATACGAGCAGTACTTC. This translates into CASSLTGTGGYEQYF.

The CDR3 DNA is TGTGCCAGCAGTCCGGCCCCAGGGGGCCGGGGCTACACCTTC. This translates into CASSPAPGGRGYTF. V usage is TRBV27 and J usage is TRBJ1-2; 8 nucleotides align to TRBD1. The length of the CDR3 is 14 residues. Germline V CDR1 and CDR2: MNHEY, SMNVEV (reference sequence). The ends lost 5 bases at V and 8 bases at J; junction bases unmatched: 10.

In its sample, this clone was seen once. This chain uses TRBV29-1 with TRBJ2-4; possible D gene TRBD2, 6 bases. CDR3 length equals 12 residues. Germline V gene data show CDR1 as SQVTM and CDR2 as ANQGSEA. V was cut by 4 bases and J by 7 bases, with 11 bases left in between. CDR3 nucleotide sequence: TGCAGCGTTGGGGAGGTGGGGAACATTCAGTACTTC. Amino acid sequence: CSVGEVGNIQYF. Using reference TRBV29-1 and TRBJ2-4 for the parts outside the CDR3, the full variable domain is SAVISQKPSRDICQRGTSLTIQCQVDSQVTMMFWYRQQPGQSLTLIATANQGSEATYESGFVIDKFPISRPNLTFSTLTVSNMSPEDSSIYLCSVGEVGNIQYFGAGTRLSVL.

This clone was detected only once. CDR3 nucleotides: TGTGCCAGCACAGTCTGGTCCTACAATGAGCAGTTCTTC. It is translated as CASTVWSYNEQFF. This chain connects TRBV2 to TRBJ2-1; D unresolved. This CDR3 has 13 amino acids. CDR1 and CDR2 (germline): SNHLY, FYNNEI. Trimming pared 7 bases from V and 1 base from J, leaving 8 bases between.

The chain employs TRBV5-4 and TRBJ2-2; 7 positions agree with TRBD2. CDR1 and CDR2 from the germline V gene are SGHNT and YYREEE (reference sequence). The CDR3 extends over 16 amino acids. Germline trimming cut 6 bases from V and 6 bases from J; bases unmatched to any gene: 14. Written as DNA, the CDR3 is TGTGCCAGCACCTCGTTCCAGCGGGGTAGGGCCGGGGAGCTGTTTTTT. It encodes CASTSFQRGRAGELFF.

The V gene is TRBV6-1, the J gene TRBJ2-3, with D possibly matching TRBD1 (5 bases). The CDR3 sequence is 16 residues long. With 2 bases removed from V and 4 bases from J, the gap between germline ends came to 16 bases. Germline values: CDR1 MNHNS, CDR2 SASEGT. Written as DNA, the CDR3 is TGTGCCAGCAGTGAAAGCTTTTGGAAAGGGGCAGATACGCAGTATTTT. Its translation is CASSESFWKGADTQYF.

The chain carries TRBV6-1 and TRBJ2-7; a weak D match, TRBD2 (7 bases). This CDR3 has 14 amino acids. Trimming shortened V by 8 bases and J by 5 bases, and 19 bases separated the two germline ends. Germline V gene lookup returns CDR1 MNHNS and CDR2 SASEGT. The CDR3 is CASQPLRGRNEQYF. The CDR3 DNA reads as TGTGCCAGCCAACCCCTGCGGGGGCGGAACGAGCAGTACTTC.

The CDR3 DNA follows: TGTGCCAGCAGCGTAGCTGGGGGCTCGGGTTCACCCCTCCACTTT. Amino acids: CASSVAGGSGSPLHF. The chain links TRBV9 to TRBJ1-6; possibly TRBD1 for D (6 bases). Trimming removed 0 bases at V and 9 bases at J, with 13 bases between. Germline values: CDR1 SGDLS, CDR2 YYNGEE. This CDR3 comprises 15 residues.

This chain links TRBV9 with TRBJ1-1; D gene ambiguous. This CDR3 has 13 amino acids. Germline CDR1 is SGDLS and CDR2 is YYNGEE. Trimming left V 0 bases short and J 6 bases short, with 9 bases between. CDR3: CASSVVEFPEAFF. CDR3 bases: TGTGCCAGCAGCGTAGTTGAGTTCCCTGAAGCTTTCTTT.

V usage is TRBV18 and J usage is TRBJ1-1; D is unclear. The germline gives CDR1 KGHSH, CDR2 LQKENI. The CDR3 is 12 residues long. Trimming stripped 3 bases from V and 9 bases from J, with 11 bases between. CDR3 residues: CASSPGGYKAFF. The CDR3 nucleotides read TGTGCCAGCTCACCTGGCGGTTACAAAGCTTTCTTT.

This chain joins TRBV6-5 and TRBJ2-7, with a possible D match to TRBD2 (5 bases). The germline V and J ends were trimmed by 5 bases and 1 base, with 9 bases remaining between them. The CDR3 is 13 residues long. CDR1 and CDR2 from the germline V gene are MNHEY and SVGAGI. The CDR3 DNA is TGTGCCAGCAGTATCCCGGGGTCCTACGAGCAGTACTTC. It is translated as CASSIPGSYEQYF.

The chain couples TRBV4-3 to TRBJ2-7; D might be TRBD1 (6 bases). CDR3 length equals 15 residues. V lost 0 bases to trimming and J lost 5 bases, with 14 bases between them. Looked up from germline, CDR1 is LGHNA and CDR2 is YSLEER. In DNA, the CDR3 is TGCGCCAGCAGCCAAGACAGGGGAAACGGAGACGAGCAGTACTTC. Its protein is CASSQDRGNGDEQYF.

The J gene is TRBJ1-5, the V gene TRBV7-9; D is possibly TRBD1 (6 bases). The CDR3 sequence is 13 residues long. CDR1 SEHNR and CDR2 FQNEAQ come from the germline V gene (reference sequence). Trimming cost V 0 bases and J 15 bases, with 15 bases left between them. CDR3 DNA: TGTGCCAGCAGCTTAGCGGGGGCAGATTCCTCGCATTTT. It specifies CASSLAGADSSHF. Combining the CDR3 with reference TRBV7-9 and TRBJ1-5 gives the whole variable domain DTGVSQNPRHKITKRGQNVTFRCDPISEHNRLYWYRQTLGQGPEFLTYFQNEAQLEKSRLLSDRFSAERPKGSFSTLEIQRTEQGDSAMYLCASSLAGADSSHFGDGTRLSIL.

CDR3 amino acids: CASSRGEGTLLNEQYF. The CDR3 region has the DNA TGTGCCAGCAGCCGGGGGGAAGGGACACTTCTTAACGAGCAGTACTTC. J is TRBJ2-7 and V is TRBV21-1; the D call of TRBD2 is as the table states it, not checked on the DNA. TRBV21-1 is a documented pseudogene. This CDR3 is built from 16 residues.

This clone showed up just once. The chain links TRBV4-3 to TRBJ2-1; the D is unclear. Deletions cut 10 bases from V and 0 bases from J, with 13 bases between. From germline, CDR1 is LGHNA and CDR2 YSLEER. This CDR3 has 14 amino acids. The CDR3 sequence: CATSRGSSYNEQFF. The CDR3 coding sequence is TGCGCCACCAGTCGCGGCAGCTCCTACAATGAGCAGTTCTTC.

The rearrangement joins TRBV7-9 to TRBJ2-5, with TRBD1 matching 7 bases. V lost 4 bases and J lost 1; bases outside the gene matches: 6. CDR3 size: 15 residues. CDR1 and CDR2 (germline): SEHNR, FQNEAQ (reference sequence). The CDR3, as DNA: TGTGCCAGCAGCTCGGGGACAGCCCCCCAAGAGACCCAGTACTTC. It translates to CASSSGTAPQETQYF.

V usage is TRBV7-9 and J usage is TRBJ1-2, with D hard to call. V was clipped by 5 bases and J by 3 bases, with 16 bases between them. This CDR3 spans 15 amino acids. Germline CDR1 SEHNR, CDR2 FQNEAQ (reference sequence). CDR3 residues: CASSRTGGRDYGYTF. CDR3 in DNA: TGTGCCAGCAGCCGCACCGGAGGGAGGGACTATGGCTACACCTTC.

V gene TRBV9 combines with J gene TRBJ2-3; the D gene could be TRBD1 or TRBD2 (5 bases each). The CDR3 totals 14 residues. Germline V gives CDR1 SGDLS, CDR2 YYNGEE. Deletions cut 0 bases from V and 1 base from J, with 6 bases between. As DNA, the CDR3 is TGTGCCAGCAGCGTAGCGGGGCGCACAGATACGCAGTATTTT. Its protein product is CASSVAGRTDTQYF.